A selection of T cell receptor beta chains follows, all from one sample in a study of CD8+ T cells in alopecia areata. Only in-frame clones appear in the TCRdb table, and some are missing; sequencing was by immunoSEQ multiplex PCR. This table holds about 140,000 clones, approximately 60% found once. Sequencing used CD4+ T cells sorted from blood. The receptors come from a human donor in good health. CDR3s include the opening cysteine and the closing phenylalanine or tryptophan. The order of the fields is J gene, V gene, CDR3 protein.

TRBJ1-1 TRBV30 CAWSRDRVVTEAFF
TRBJ1-4 TRBV6-5 CASNGWGPNEKLFF
TRBJ2-3 TRBV18 CASSPIGGSSTDTQYF
TRBJ2-5 TRBV15 CATSRVGGQETQYF
TRBJ1-2 TRBV6-5 CATIHPTGYGYTF
TRBJ2-2 TRBV29-1 CSVDNLVTGELFF
TRBJ1-2 TRBV7-9 CASSLVIGYGYTF
TRBJ2-4 TRBV28 CASSLSGGALAKNIQYF
TRBJ2-7 TRBV6-5 CASSLAGGRSYEQYF
TRBJ2-7 TRBV30 CAWSLQGMDEQYF
TRBJ2-7 TRBV5-1 CASSPDYYEQYF
TRBJ1-2 TRBV4-1 CASSQASGGYTF
TRBJ2-7 TRBV11-2 CASSRADSSYEQYF
TRBJ2-7 TRBV28 CASSLYRSSYEQYF
TRBJ1-1 TRBV29-1 CSVGVANTEAFF
TRBJ2-1 TRBV28 CASSLSLANSNEQFF
TRBJ2-7 TRBV5-1 CASSRNSGGAYEQYF
TRBJ1-1 TRBV19 CASSIGGTNTEAFF
TRBJ2-6 TRBV19 CAGSSGANVLTF
TRBJ2-6 TRBV7-9 CASSFGTGPTGANVLTF
TRBJ1-2 TRBV4-1 CASSQPREGANYGYTF
TRBJ2-7 TRBV18 CASSPLFDSGRPKEQYF
TRBJ2-4 TRBV6-6 CASSLSQGGQNIQYF
TRBJ1-1 TRBV2 CASTGQRPEAFF
TRBJ2-4 TRBV28 CASSLETGPKNIQYF
TRBJ1-2 TRBV19 CATGRATNYGYTF
TRBJ2-3 TRBV7-9 CASSLDWVLTDTQYF
TRBJ2-7 TRBV28 CASRPGLGRREQYF
TRBJ1-4 TRBV7-9 CASSSRGLTNEKLFF
TRBJ2-5 TRBV5-1 CASSLASGGQETQYF
TRBJ1-2 TRBV7-9 CASSLAGGNYGYTF
TRBJ1-4 TRBV9 CASSPRAFEKLFF
TRBJ2-5 TRBV28 CASSLRSETQYF
TRBJ2-7 TRBV5-1 CASTPSSGTIYEQYF
TRBJ2-6 TRBV23-1 CATFEGQGVSGANVLTF
TRBJ2-7 TRBV29-1 CSVDLGDSPYEQYF
TRBJ2-7 TRBV6-5 CASSFLVYEQYF
TRBJ2-2 TRBV29-1 CSVESQRGTGELFF
TRBJ1-3 TRBV28 CASSSPDRISGNTIYF
TRBJ2-7 TRBV5-1 CASSFSNNRDLAEQYF
TRBJ2-5 TRBV10-2 CASSGGQQETQYF
TRBJ1-1 TRBV20-1 CSVLGTEAFF
TRBJ1-1 TRBV7-9 CASSYSTEAFF
TRBJ1-3 TRBV15 CATSRDRGWGAGNTIYF
TRBJ1-2 TRBV29-1 CSVARDYGYTF
TRBJ2-7 TRBV28 CATAVDLVPYEQYF
TRBJ2-1 TRBV4-2 CASSQDVKAGPYNEQFF